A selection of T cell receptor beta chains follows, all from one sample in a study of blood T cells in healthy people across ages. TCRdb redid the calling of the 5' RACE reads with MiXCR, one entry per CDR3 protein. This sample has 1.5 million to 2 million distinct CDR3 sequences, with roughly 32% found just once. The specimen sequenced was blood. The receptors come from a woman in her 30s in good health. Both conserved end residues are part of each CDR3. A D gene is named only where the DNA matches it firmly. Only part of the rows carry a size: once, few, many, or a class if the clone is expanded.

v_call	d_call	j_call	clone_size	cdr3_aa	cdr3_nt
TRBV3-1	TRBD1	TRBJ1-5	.	CASSPTDRGRFVQPQHF	TGTGCCAGCAGCCCAACGGACAGGGGGCGGTTTGTTCAGCCCCAGCATTTT
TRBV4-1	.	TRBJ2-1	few	CASSQDGGGVAYNEQFF	TGCGCCAGCAGCCAAGATGGCGGCGGGGTAGCCTACAATGAGCAGTTCTTC
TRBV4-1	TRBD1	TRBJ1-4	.	CASSLGPGQVTEKLFF	TGCGCCAGCAGCCTGGGGCCCGGACAGGTTACTGAAAAACTGTTTTTT
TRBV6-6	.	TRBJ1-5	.	CASSYAPANQPQHF	TGTGCCAGCAGTTACGCCCCAGCGAATCAGCCCCAGCATTTT
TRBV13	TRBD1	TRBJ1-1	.	CASSDSRTGELVEAFF	TGTGCCAGCAGCGATTCTCGGACAGGGGAGTTAGTTGAAGCTTTCTTT
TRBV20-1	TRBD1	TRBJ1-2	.	CSARGGDSRYGYTF	TGCAGTGCTAGAGGAGGGGACAGCCGCTATGGCTACACCTTC
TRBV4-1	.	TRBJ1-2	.	CASSHGGSRLHYRYTF	TGCGCCAGCAGCCACGGAGGGAGCAGACTCCACTATCGCTACACCTTC
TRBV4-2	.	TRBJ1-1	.	CASGPRGQTNTEAFF	TGTGCCAGCGGTCCAAGAGGGCAGACGAACACTGAAGCTTTCTTT
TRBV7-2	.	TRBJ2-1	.	CASSLVGGGGSYNEQFF	TGTGCCAGCAGCTTAGTAGGGGGCGGGGGGTCCTACAATGAGCAGTTCTTC
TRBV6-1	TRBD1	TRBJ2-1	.	CASSGGPGQRPIRSYNEQFF	TGTGCCAGCAGTGGGGGACCGGGACAGCGACCAATTCGCTCCTACAATGAGCAGTTCTTC
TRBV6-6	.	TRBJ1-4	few	CASSYASELFF	TGTGCCAGCAGTTATGCTTCGGAACTGTTTTTT
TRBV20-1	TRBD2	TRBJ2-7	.	CSAGTSGGINQYF	TGCAGTGCCGGGACTAGCGGGGGGATTAACCAGTACTTC
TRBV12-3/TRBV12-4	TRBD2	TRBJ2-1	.	CASSSWTSADEQFF	TGTGCCAGCAGTAGCTGGACTAGCGCAGATGAGCAGTTCTTC
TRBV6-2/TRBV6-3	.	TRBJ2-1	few	CASSYSGGITYNEQFF	TGTGCCAGCAGTTACTCCGGGGGCATTACCTACAATGAGCAGTTCTTC
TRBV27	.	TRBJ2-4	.	CASSFGQTVEQYF	TGTGCCAGCAGTTTCGGACAGACTGTAGAGCAGTACTTC
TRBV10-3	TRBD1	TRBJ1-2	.	CAISESQDRASEGYTF	TGTGCCATCAGTGAGTCTCAAGACAGGGCAAGCGAGGGCTACACCTTC
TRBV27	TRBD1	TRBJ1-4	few	CASTVHSGGGEKLFF	TGTGCCAGCACCGTGCATTCAGGGGGAGGTGAAAAACTGTTTTTT
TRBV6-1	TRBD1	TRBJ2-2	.	CAGSDRRTGFNTGELFF	TGTGCCGGCAGTGACCGGCGGACAGGCTTTAACACCGGGGAGCTGTTTTTT
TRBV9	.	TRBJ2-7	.	CASSVATGTYEQYF	TGTGCCAGCAGCGTAGCGACAGGAACCTACGAGCAGTACTTC
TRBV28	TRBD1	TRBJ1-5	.	CASSSGTGLLSQHF	TGTGCCAGCAGCTCCGGGACAGGACTTTTGTCCCAGCATTTT
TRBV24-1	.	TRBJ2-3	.	CATSDRTAGTDTQYF	TGTGCCACCAGTGACCGGACGGCGGGCACAGATACGCAGTATTTT
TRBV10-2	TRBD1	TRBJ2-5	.	CARPPQRTGGSETQYF	TGCGCCAGACCCCCACAAAGGACAGGGGGCTCAGAGACCCAGTACTTC
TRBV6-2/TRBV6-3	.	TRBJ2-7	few	CASGTTVGEQYF	TGTGCCAGCGGGACAACGGTGGGGGAGCAGTACTTC
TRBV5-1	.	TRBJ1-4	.	CASSLGQAGEKLFF	TGCGCCAGCAGCTTGGGGCAGGCGGGTGAAAAACTGTTTTTT
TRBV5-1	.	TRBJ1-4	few	CASSLARGDLGKLFF	TGCGCCAGCAGCTTGGCAAGGGGGGATCTTGGAAAACTGTTTTTT
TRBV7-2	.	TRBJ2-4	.	CASSLVADLAKNIQYF	TGTGCCAGCAGCTTAGTGGCAGACCTAGCCAAAAACATTCAGTACTTC
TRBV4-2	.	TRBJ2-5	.	CASSLALPGETQYF	TGTGCCAGCAGCCTGGCACTCCCCGGGGAGACCCAGTACTTC
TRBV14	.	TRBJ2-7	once	CAGSQTYYEQYF	TGTGCCGGCAGCCAGACTTACTACGAGCAGTACTTC
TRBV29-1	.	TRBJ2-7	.	CSVEASSRTYEQYF	TGCAGCGTTGAAGCCAGTTCAAGGACCTACGAGCAGTACTTC
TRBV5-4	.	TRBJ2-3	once	CASSIYTQTQYF	TGTGCCAGCTCCATCTACACGCAGACGCAGTATTTT
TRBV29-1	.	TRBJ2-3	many	CSAKTVLSTDTQYF	TGCAGCGCCAAGACGGTCCTTAGCACAGATACGCAGTATTTT
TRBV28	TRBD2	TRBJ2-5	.	CASSPLTSGRAGTETQYF	TGTGCCAGCAGTCCCCTGACTAGCGGGAGGGCTGGAACGGAGACCCAGTACTTC
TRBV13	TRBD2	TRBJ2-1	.	CASSSDGTSGRGGEQFF	TGTGCCAGCAGCTCCGACGGGACTAGCGGGAGGGGGGGTGAGCAGTTCTTC
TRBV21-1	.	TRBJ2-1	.	CASLVTSRSANEQFF	TGTGCCAGCCTGGTGACTAGTAGGTCTGCCAATGAGCAGTTCTTC
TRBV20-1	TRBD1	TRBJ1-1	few	CSAHRGPMNTEAFF	TGCAGTGCCCACAGGGGCCCCATGAACACTGAAGCTTTCTTT
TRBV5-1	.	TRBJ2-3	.	CASSSPHKRTGTDTQYF	TGCGCCAGCAGCTCTCCCCACAAAAGAACGGGAACAGATACGCAGTATTTT
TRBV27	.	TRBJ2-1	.	CASQGLAVSYNEQFF	TGTGCCAGCCAGGGGCTAGCGGTCTCCTACAATGAGCAGTTCTTC
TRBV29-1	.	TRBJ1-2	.	CSVMDRTGNGYTF	TGCAGCGTCATGGATCGGACCGGCAATGGCTACACCTTC
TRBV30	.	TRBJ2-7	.	CAWRGPGPYEQYF	TGTGCCTGGAGGGGGCCAGGGCCCTACGAGCAGTACTTC
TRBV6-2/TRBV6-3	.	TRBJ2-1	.	CASTPRNDDEQFF	TGTGCCAGCACTCCTCGTAACGATGATGAGCAGTTCTTC
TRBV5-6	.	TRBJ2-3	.	CASSRAEVVTDTQYF	TGTGCCAGCAGCCGGGCAGAAGTAGTCACAGATACGCAGTATTTT
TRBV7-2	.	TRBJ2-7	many	CASSLAPLEQYF	TGTGCCAGCAGCTTAGCACCCCTCGAGCAGTACTTC
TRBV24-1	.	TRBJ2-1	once	CATSDTAEKPSYSEQFF	TGTGCCACCAGTGATACCGCGGAGAAACCCTCCTACAGTGAGCAGTTCTTC
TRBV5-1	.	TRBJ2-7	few	CASSLEASRNEQYF	TGCGCCAGCAGCTTGGAGGCCAGCCGGAACGAGCAGTACTTC
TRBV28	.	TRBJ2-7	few	CASSRGGESSYEQYF	TGTGCCAGCTCACGAGGAGGCGAGAGCTCCTACGAGCAGTACTTC
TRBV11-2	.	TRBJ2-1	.	CASSLDGLEEQFF	TGTGCCAGCAGCTTAGATGGATTGGAGGAGCAGTTCTTC
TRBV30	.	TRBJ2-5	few	CAWSSTRGLGETQYF	TGTGCCTGGAGCTCAACCAGAGGCCTGGGGGAGACCCAGTACTTC
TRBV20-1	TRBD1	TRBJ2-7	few	CSASLGTGHGEQYF	TGCAGTGCTAGTCTAGGGACAGGGCACGGGGAGCAGTACTTC
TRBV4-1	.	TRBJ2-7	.	CASSQVMTGVTYDEQYF	TGCGCCAGCAGCCAAGTTATGACAGGTGTTACCTATGACGAGCAGTACTTC
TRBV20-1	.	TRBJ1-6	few	CSARPPRLPLHF	TGCAGTGCTAGGCCCCCCCGGTTACCCCTCCACTTT
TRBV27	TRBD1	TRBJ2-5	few	CASRYKTGGEETQYF	TGTGCCAGCAGATATAAGACAGGGGGCGAAGAGACCCAGTACTTC
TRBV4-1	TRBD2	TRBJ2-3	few	CASSQDGRSGGARDTQYF	TGCGCCAGCAGCCAAGATGGGAGGAGCGGGGGGGCCCGAGATACGCAGTATTTT
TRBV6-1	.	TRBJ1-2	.	CVSSEGRGTNYGYTF	TGTGTCAGCAGTGAAGGCAGGGGCACTAACTATGGCTACACCTTC
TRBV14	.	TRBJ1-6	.	CASSQGTSWNSPLHF	TGTGCCAGCAGCCAAGGGACTTCTTGGAATTCACCCCTCCACTTT
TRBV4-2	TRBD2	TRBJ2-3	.	CASSQDPSGSLDTRYF	TGTGCCAGCAGCCAAGATCCTAGCGGGAGTTTAGATACGCGGTATTTT
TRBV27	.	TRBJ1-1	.	CASRTVGEAFF	TGTGCCAGTAGGACCGTCGGGGAAGCTTTCTTT
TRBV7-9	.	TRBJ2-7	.	CASSLPLRRGWEQYF	TGTGCCAGCAGCCTCCCCCTCCGGAGGGGGTGGGAGCAGTACTTC
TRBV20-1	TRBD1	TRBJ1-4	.	CSARDPGQAYNEKLFF	TGCAGTGCTAGAGACCCTGGACAGGCCTATAATGAAAAACTGTTTTTT
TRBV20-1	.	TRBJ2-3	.	CSVNERRDTDTQYF	TGCAGTGTTAATGAGCGGCGGGACACAGATACGCAGTATTTT